The 26 T cell receptor beta chains listed next were all sequenced from one sample in a study of CD8+ T cells in alopecia areata. cDNA reverse transcribed from extracted RNA served as the sequencing template. The method was immunoSEQ multiplex PCR; TCRdb's version includes in-frame clones alone and lacks a portion of them. The data list 250,000 or so clones, none observed once; less than 1.5% falls to the top ten. Using CD4, CD8alpha, NKG2D, NKG2ACE and other markers, pooled cutaneous lymph node cells were sorted. Sequenced sample: CD4+ T cells sorted from a lymph node. These receptors all stem from a C3H/HeJ mouse with alopecia areata. Strain haplotype (MHC): H2-k.

With respect to this clone: Each gene name is a mouse one. The read ends 4 residues before the CDR3 terminus; that terminus is restored from the germline J gene. V usage is TRBV13-2 and J usage is TRBJ1-2; TRBD1 agrees at 8 bases. The germline V gene encodes CDR1 NNHNN and CDR2 SYGAGS (reference sequence). Trimming at V came to 5 bases and at J to 3 bases, leaving 6 bases not matched to a gene. This CDR3 comprises 14 residues. CDR3 protein: CASGRTGLDSDYTF. The DNA read from the CDR3 is TGTGCCAGCGGCCGGACAGGGTTGGACTCC.

Only a few counts were recorded for this clone. Gene names are mouse gene names. The read halts 4 residues ahead of the CDR3 end, with the missing end drawn from the germline J gene. Within the sample, other DNA sequences also encode this same CDR3. The chain joins TRBV13-1 to TRBJ2-2; 8 nucleotides line up with TRBD2. Trimming removed 0 bases from V and 3 bases from J; junction bases left unmatched: 4. This CDR3 is built from 16 residues. The germline CDR1 and CDR2 sequences are NSHNY and SYGAGN. CDR3 amino acids: CASSDATGGDTGQLYF. CDR3 DNA, as far as it was read: TGTGCCAGCAGTGATGCTACTGGGGGAGACACCGGG.

Worth noting for this clone: The gene names given are mouse names. The CDR3 end falls 4 residues outside the read, so it is completed with the germline J gene. The rearrangement links TRBV13-3 to TRBJ2-3; TRBD1 is a possible D gene (7 bases). The CDR3 is 16 amino acids. V was pared by 2 bases and J by 3 bases, with 16 bases between. CDR1 and CDR2 from the germline V gene are NNHDY and SYVADS. CDR3 protein: CASSDTQGGGAETLYF. CDR3 DNA, as far as it was read: TGTGCCAGCAGTGACACTCAGGGGGGAGGGGCAGAA.

With regard to this clone: All gene names here are mouse names. Read sequence stops 4 residues before the CDR3 end, and the germline J gene provides the missing end. The gene calls are TRBV29 and TRBJ2-1; TRBD1 is a possible D gene (6 bases). CDR1 is MSHET, CDR2 SYDVDS, per germline. This CDR3 has 14 residues. V lost 4 bases to trimming and J lost 4 bases, with 11 bases between them. The covered CDR3 bases are TGTGCTAGCAGTTGGTACAGGGAATATGCT. Amino acids: CASSWYREYA. The whole CDR3 reads CASSWYREYAEQFF.

This clone has more than one count but fewer than ten. Mouse gene names and germline throughout. CDR3 DNA, as far as it was read: TGTGCCAGCGGTCTGGGGTACCAAGAC. Encoded protein: CASGLGYQD. The entire CDR3 protein is CASGLGYQDTQYF. The gene calls are TRBV13-2 and TRBJ2-5, with D perhaps TRBD2 (6 bases). The read terminates 4 residues before the CDR3 end, so the remaining end is supplied by the germline J gene. Looked up from germline, CDR1 is NNHNN and CDR2 is SYGAGS (reference sequence). V was clipped by 4 bases and J by 1 base, with 7 bases between them. The CDR3 totals 13 residues.

With respect to this clone: Genes and germline come from the mouse. The DNA ends 4 residues before the CDR3 does, and the rest of the CDR3 is filled in from the germline J gene. This same CDR3 is encoded by further DNA sequences in the sample. This chain links TRBV13-1 with TRBJ1-1; possibly TRBD1 for D (6 bases). V lost 0 bases and J lost 0, with 9 bases in between. The CDR3 contains 15 residues. Germline CDR1 is NSHNY and CDR2 is SYGAGN. CDR3 bases read: TGTGCCAGCAGTGATGCCGGGACAACAAACACA. It is translated as CASSDAGTTNT. Given in full, the CDR3 is CASSDAGTTNTEVFF.

This clone has more than one count but fewer than ten. A much larger clonotype is one base distant, so this may be a read error. All gene names here are mouse names. The missing CDR3 end, 4 residues past where the read stops, is filled in from the germline J gene. The rearrangement uses TRBV13-3 and TRBJ2-7, with 8 nucleotides matching TRBD2. Germline-derived CDR1 and CDR2 are NNHDY and SYVADS. The CDR3 has 13 residues. Losses at the gene ends were 2 bases for V and 3 bases for J; bases not matched to a gene: 1. The CDR3 bases that were read are TGTGCCAGCAGTGACTGGGGGGACTAT. It translates to CASSDWGDY. In full, the CDR3 is CASSDWGDYEQYF.

This clone turned up a few times. The genes are named according to mouse. The CDR3 is cut off 4 residues early in the read; its end comes from the germline J gene. The genes are TRBV14 and TRBJ1-1; D is possibly TRBD1 (5 bases). Per germline, CDR1 SGHDT and CDR2 FRDEAV. The V end lost 2 bases, the J end lost 3 bases, and 11 bases lay between the germline ends. CDR3 length: 14 amino acids. Partial CDR3 DNA: TGTGCCAGCAGTTTGAGGGGAGAGGACACA. Amino acid sequence: CASSLRGEDT. The entire CDR3 is CASSLRGEDTEVFF.

The sample holds a few counts of this clone. Genes and germline come from the mouse. From the germline J gene comes the end of the CDR3, since the read stops 4 residues before it. The V call is TRBV13-3, the J call TRBJ1-2, with TRBD1 matching over 10 bases. Trimming took 5 bases from V and 0 from J; bases not matched to a gene: 4. CDR1 and CDR2 (germline): NNHDY, SYVADS. The CDR3 runs to 15 residues. This CDR3 reads CASSDRGPPNSDYTF. The part of the CDR3 DNA that was read is TGTGCCAGCAGCGACAGGGGGCCTCCAAACTCC.

Concerning this clone: Each gene name is a mouse one. The observed sequence ends 4 residues before the CDR3 terminus, with the missing tail filled in from the germline J gene. Other DNA sequences of this sample code for an identical CDR3. The V call is TRBV19, the J call TRBJ2-5; no firm D call. This CDR3 contains 13 residues. Looked up from germline, CDR1 is FNHDT and CDR2 is SITEND (reference sequence). V was shortened by 1 base and J by 0 bases, with 3 bases between the two germline ends. The CDR3 bases that were read are TGTGCCAGCAGTATACAGAACCAAGAC. Translated: CASSIQNQD. In full, the CDR3 reads CASSIQNQDTQYF.

This clone has a handful of counts. The genes and germline here are from mouse. Additional DNA sequences in this sample encode the identical CDR3. Incomplete CDR3 DNA: TGTGCCAGCAGCCAAGTGGACACA. Translated, it gives CASSQVDT. The whole CDR3 region reads CASSQVDTEVFF. The V gene is TRBV5, the J gene TRBJ1-1; D gene uncertain. The read halts 4 residues ahead of the CDR3 end, with the missing end drawn from the germline J gene. Trimming took 1 base from V and 3 from J, leaving 3 bases between them. The CDR3 sequence is 12 residues long. Germline CDR1 is LGHNA and CDR2 is YNLKQL (reference sequence).

The sample holds a few counts of this clone. The genes and germline here are from mouse. Coverage ceases 4 residues before the CDR3 finishes, and the germline J gene fills in the end. The sample carries other DNA sequences with the same CDR3. The chain links TRBV19 to TRBJ2-7, with TRBD1 matching over 7 bases. Germline values: CDR1 FNHDT, CDR2 SITEND (reference sequence). Trimming cost V 5 bases and J 0 bases; bases outside gene matches: 2. CDR3 length: 13 amino acids. The DNA read from the CDR3 is TGTGCCAGCAGAAGGGACAGCTCCTAT. Protein sequence: CASRRDSSY. The whole CDR3 sequence reads CASRRDSSYEQYF.

Details on this clone: Gene names and germline refer to mouse. The read terminates 4 residues ahead of where the CDR3 ends, so the germline J gene completes it. The chain links TRBV13-3 to TRBJ2-2; D might be TRBD1 (5 bases). V lost 8 bases to trimming and J lost 0 bases, with 8 bases between them. The CDR3 length is 13 residues. Germline-derived CDR1 and CDR2 are NNHDY and SYVADS. The CDR3 sequence is CARDTPNTGQLYF. The covered CDR3 bases are TGTGCCAGGGACACCCCAAACACCGGG.

As concerns this clone: The genes and germline here are from mouse. The read falls 4 residues short of the CDR3 end, and the missing part is taken from the germline J gene. The chain joins TRBV13-2 to TRBJ2-1, with D tentatively TRBD2 (7 bases). Germline V lookup: CDR1 NNHNN, CDR2 SYGAGS (reference sequence). CDR3 size: 12 residues. CDR3 amino acids: CASGAGGAEQFF. CDR3 DNA (partial): TGTGCCAGCGGTGCTGGGGGCGCT.

As concerns this clone: Mouse names are used for the genes. The read halts 4 residues ahead of the CDR3 end, with the missing end drawn from the germline J gene. The chain combines TRBV19 with TRBJ2-4, with 8 bases aligning to TRBD1. V shed 3 bases and J 2 bases; nucleotides not matched to a gene: 2. The germline CDR1 and CDR2 sequences are FNHDT and SITEND (reference sequence). The CDR3 runs to 14 residues. This CDR3 reads CASSTQGDQNTLYF. Partial CDR3 DNA: TGTGCCAGCAGTACACAGGGGGATCAAAAC.

As regards this clone: Genes and germline are mouse. The read finishes 4 residues shy of the CDR3 end, and the germline J gene is used to complete it. The chain couples TRBV4 to TRBJ2-1, with 9 bases lining up with TRBD2. The V gene's germline CDR1 is LGHDT and CDR2 YNNKQL (reference sequence). The CDR3 has 15 residues. The ends lost 5 bases at V and 3 bases at J; junction bases unmatched: 5. The covered CDR3 bases are TGTGCCAGCAGCCACGACTGGGGGCCCTATGCT. Amino acid sequence: CASSHDWGPYA. The whole CDR3 protein is CASSHDWGPYAEQFF.

On this clone: Mouse germline and gene names are used. The read terminates 3 residues ahead of where the CDR3 ends, so the germline J gene completes it. Additional DNA sequences in this sample encode the identical CDR3. V and J are TRBV13-1 and TRBJ1-6, with 7 nucleotides matching TRBD1. Being an ORF, TRBJ1-6 has a function that is uncertain. CDR1 and CDR2 (germline): NSHNY, SYGAGN. This CDR3 comprises 15 residues. With V trimmed by 3 bases and J by 2 bases, 2 bases remained unmatched. The CDR3 sequence is CASSGQGAYNSPLYF. CDR3 DNA (partial): TGTGCCAGCAGTGGCCAGGGGGCCTATAATTCGCCC.

A remark on this clone: Gene names are the mouse ones. With the read ending 4 residues before the CDR3 end, the germline J gene is used to fill in that end. The J gene is TRBJ2-1, the V gene TRBV13-1; 7 bases are shared with TRBD2. CDR3 length: 16 amino acids. Germline CDR1 reads NSHNY; CDR2 reads SYGAGN. After removal of 0 bases from V and 0 bases from J, the junction contained 3 bases not matched to a gene. The CDR3 sequence: CASSDAWGNNYAEQFF. CDR3 DNA, as far as it was read: TGTGCCAGCAGTGATGCCTGGGGGAATAACTATGCT.

Remarks on this clone: The genes and germline here are from mouse. The missing CDR3 end, 4 residues past where the read stops, is filled in from the germline J gene. The chain uses TRBV19 and TRBJ1-2; 7 nucleotides agree with TRBD1. Germline V gene lookup returns CDR1 FNHDT and CDR2 SITEND (reference sequence). CDR3 length: 14 amino acids. V dropped 4 bases and J dropped 1; count of bases not matched to a gene: 4. The sequenced part of the CDR3 DNA is TGTGCCAGCAGTGCCGGGACAGTAAACTCC. Its translation is CASSAGTVNS. The whole CDR3 is CASSAGTVNSDYTF.

This clone was observed a few times. The gene names here belong to mouse. The CDR3 end lies 4 residues beyond the end of the read and is filled in from the germline J gene. This chain connects TRBV19 to TRBJ2-1, with 7 bases aligning to TRBD1. The CDR3 runs 15 residues. Germline values: CDR1 FNHDT, CDR2 SITEND (reference sequence). V gave up 2 bases and J gave up 3 bases; unmatched junction bases: 5. The sequenced part of the CDR3 DNA is TGTGCCAGCAGTATTGGTCGGGACAGCTATGCT. It yields the protein CASSIGRDSYA. The complete CDR3 reads CASSIGRDSYAEQFF.

Of note for this clone: Gene and germline names: mouse. CDR3 loop: CASSAHISQNTLYF. The CDR3 DNA, read in part, is TGTGCCAGCAGTGCCCACATTAGTCAAAAC. This rearrangement joins TRBV13-3 to TRBJ2-4; D gene ambiguous. The read comes to an end 4 residues before the CDR3 does, leaving the germline J gene to fill in the end. CDR3 size: 14 residues. Germline values: CDR1 NNHDY, CDR2 SYVADS. The V end was cut by 3 bases, the J end by 0 bases, with 8 bases between.

This clone was observed many times. Gene labels here are mouse ones. The CDR3 region is CASSLGQPNTGQLYF. CDR3 bases read: TGTGCTAGCAGCCTGGGACAGCCAAACACCGGG. This chain uses TRBV17 with TRBJ2-2; 7 bases agree with TRBD1. The read ends 4 residues before the CDR3 terminus; that terminus is restored from the germline J gene. The CDR3 is made up of 15 amino acids. Germline CDR1 MNHDT, CDR2 YYDKIL. V shed 6 bases and J 0 bases; nucleotides not matched to a gene: 4.

Remarks on this clone: Here the gene names and germline are mouse. The DNA ends 4 residues before the CDR3 does, and the rest of the CDR3 is filled in from the germline J gene. The chain has TRBV31 and TRBJ2-4; tentative D call: TRBD2 (7 bases). There are 15 residues in the CDR3. The V end lost 1 base, the J end lost 0 bases, and 11 bases lay between the germline ends. Germline CDR1 reads GKSSPN; CDR2 reads SITVG. The CDR3 sequence: CAWSPGGSSQNTLYF. CDR3 bases read: TGTGCCTGGAGTCCGGGGGGCTCTAGTCAAAAC.

This clone appeared a few times. The listed genes are named as in mouse. The chain's CDR3 is CASSQDYTNSDYTF. The CDR3 bases that were read are TGTGCCAGCAGCCAAGATTACACAAACTCC. V and J are TRBV5 and TRBJ1-2; D uncertain. The read ends 4 residues early relative to the CDR3; the germline J gene fills the gap. V shed 0 bases and J shed 0 bases, with 5 bases lying between them. The CDR3 extends over 14 amino acids. Germline assignment: CDR1 LGHNA and CDR2 YNLKQL (reference sequence).

Note on this clone: Germline and genes: mouse. The read ends 4 residues shy of where the CDR3 ends; the end is completed using the germline J gene. The chain is built from TRBV2 and TRBJ1-2; 7 nucleotides line up with TRBD1. The germline V gene has CDR1 LGHNA and CDR2 YSYQKL. After removal of 1 base from V and 0 bases from J, the junction contained 2 bases not matched to a gene. This CDR3 region has 15 residues. Partial CDR3 DNA: TGTGCCAGCAGCCAAGCAGGGGGTGCAAACTCC. As protein: CASSQAGGANS. The CDR3, in full, reads CASSQAGGANSDYTF.

In this sample, this clone turned up a few times. The gene symbols are mouse symbols. Coverage ceases 4 residues before the CDR3 finishes, and the germline J gene fills in the end. The chain employs TRBV13-1 and TRBJ2-5; the match to TRBD1 covers 12 bases. CDR1 and CDR2 (germline): NSHNY, SYGAGN. There are 17 residues in the CDR3. V lost 5 bases, J lost 0 bases, and 7 bases stayed unmatched. The part of the CDR3 DNA that was read is TGTGCCAGCAGCCGCCGGGACAGGGGGCTTAACCAAGAC. Translation: CASSRRDRGLNQD. The full-length CDR3 reads as CASSRRDRGLNQDTQYF.